This T cell receptor (beta chain) stems from a study of post-analysis software for immune sequencing data. Study background: Relapsing-remitting, secondary progressive and progressive-relapsing courses of multiple sclerosis were included.

This clonotype was seen more than once but under ten times. The antigen remains undetermined. The V and J ends lost 2 bases and 8 bases, in that order; junction bases with no gene match: 8. Germline assignment: CDR1 KGHDR and CDR2 SFDVKD. The CDR3 length is 16 residues. The authors incorporated unique molecular identifiers into the TCR beta cDNA libraries. T cells numbering about 0.9 to 11 million yielded 450,000 to 500,000 cDNA molecules. In TCRdb, the PCR reads were re-called with MiXCR into one record per CDR3 protein. The sample has hundreds of thousands of distinct CDR3 sequences; around 40% are singletons. Study-wide results and limits: With F measure, samples from one preparation batch clustered together strongly. Significantly decreased normalized Chao1 diversity was recorded for multiple sclerosis patients relative to controls. TRBV segments more frequent in patients than in controls numbered a few and included TRBV5-6, TRBV5-1 and TRBV20-1.

The sequenced sample consisted of blood. This receptor was obtained from a girl aged 5 to 17 with multiple sclerosis. The genes are TRBV24-1 and TRBJ2-1; 10 nucleotides line up with TRBD2. CDR3 in DNA: TGTGCCACCAGTGATTCCCCTAGCGGGAGATTGTATGAGCAGTTCTTC. This encodes CATSDSPSGRLYEQFF.